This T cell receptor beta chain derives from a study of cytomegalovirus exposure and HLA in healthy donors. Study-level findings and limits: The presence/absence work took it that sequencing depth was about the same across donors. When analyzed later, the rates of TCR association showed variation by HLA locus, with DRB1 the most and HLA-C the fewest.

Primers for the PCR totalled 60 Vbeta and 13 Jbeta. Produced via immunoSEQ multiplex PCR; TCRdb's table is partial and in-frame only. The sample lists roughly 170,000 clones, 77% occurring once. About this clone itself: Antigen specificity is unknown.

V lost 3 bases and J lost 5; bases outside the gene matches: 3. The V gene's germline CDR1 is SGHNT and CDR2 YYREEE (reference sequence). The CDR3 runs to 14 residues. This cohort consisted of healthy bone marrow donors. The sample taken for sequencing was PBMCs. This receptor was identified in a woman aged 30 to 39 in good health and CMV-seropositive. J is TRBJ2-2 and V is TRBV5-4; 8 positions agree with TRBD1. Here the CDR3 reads CASSSTGETGELFF. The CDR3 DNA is TGTGCCAGCAGCTCGACAGGGGAGACCGGGGAGCTGTTTTTT.